This T cell receptor (beta chain) was captured by sequencing in a study of OX40 agonist ivuxolimab in advanced cancers. Background on the study: Three patients responded partially, comprising one with hepatocellular carcinoma and two with cutaneous melanoma. Study-wide points: In general, CD8+ T cells held more expanded clones than CD4+ did, on average. The work left the antigen specificity of expanded peripheral T cells undetermined.

Of note for this clone: Antigen: not known.

The germline gives CDR1 SNHLY, CDR2 FYNNEI. The CDR3 loop spans 13 amino acids. Trimming cost V 11 bases and J 4 bases; bases outside gene matches: 4. The data were produced by immunoSEQ multiplex PCR, yet TCRdb's version contains in-frame clones alone and is incomplete. The table records around 94,000 clones, approximately 85% of them present only once. The clonotype originates from an adult with an advanced solid tumor such as melanoma, head and neck, liver or kidney cancer. This specimen consisted of CD4+ or CD8+ T cells sorted from blood, obtained in a trial of the OX40 agonist ivuxolimab. This chain joins TRBV2 and TRBJ1-4; 10 positions match TRBD1. The CDR3 loop reads CASGQGINEKLFF. In nucleotides, the CDR3 is TGTGCCTCGGGACAGGGGATTAATGAAAAACTGTTTTTT.